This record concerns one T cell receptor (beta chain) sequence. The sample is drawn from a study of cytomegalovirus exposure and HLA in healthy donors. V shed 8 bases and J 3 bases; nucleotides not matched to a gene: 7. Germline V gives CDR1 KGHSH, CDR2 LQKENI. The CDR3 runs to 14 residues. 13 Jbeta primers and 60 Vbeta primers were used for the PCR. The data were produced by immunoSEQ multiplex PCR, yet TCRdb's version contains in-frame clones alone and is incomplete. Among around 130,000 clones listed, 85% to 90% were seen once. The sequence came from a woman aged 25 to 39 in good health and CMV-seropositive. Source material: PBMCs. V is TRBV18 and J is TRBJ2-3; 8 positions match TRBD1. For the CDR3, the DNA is TGTGCCAGCCTACGGACAGGGCCTACAGATACGCAGTATTTT. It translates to CASLRTGPTDTQYF.